Listed below are T cell receptor beta chains from one sample, sequenced in a study of T cell changes during pregnancy in multiple sclerosis. Sequencing was performed with immunoSEQ multiplex PCR; in TCRdb, only in-frame clones are kept and a portion is missing. In the table there are under 45,000 clones, 95% to 97% of which are singletons. The sequenced sample was peripheral blood, obtained in the second trimester of pregnancy. These receptors came from a female donor with multiple sclerosis, enrolled in a pregnancy study. The CDR3 runs from the conserved cysteine through the conserved F or W. The D gene is left open where the match is weak. A row's size may be missing; if present it is once, few, many or a size class.

CDR3nt | CDR3aa | v_gene | d_gene | j_gene | abundance
TGTGCCAGTAAGGGTACAGGGGTGTTGGCCGGGGAGCTGTTTTTT | CASKGTGVLAGELFF | TRBV19 | TRBD1 | TRBJ2-2 | -
TGTGCCAGCAGCTTAGTTGAGATGAACACTGAAGCTTTCTTT | CASSLVEMNTEAFF | TRBV7-2 | - | TRBJ1-1 | -
TGTGCCATCGGCGGTGAGTCCTCGGGCAATCAGCCCCAGCATTTT | CAIGGESSGNQPQHF | TRBV10-3 | - | TRBJ1-5 | -
TGTGCCAGCAGCGCGCCCCTTGGCAATCAGCCCCAGCATTTT | CASSAPLGNQPQHF | TRBV28 | - | TRBJ1-5 | -
TGTGCCAGCAGCTCCCGCGGGGGGGCCTGGGAGACCCAGTACTTC | CASSSRGGAWETQYF | TRBV7-9 | TRBD2 | TRBJ2-5 | once
TGTGCCAGCAGTCGCTTTGACAGGGCCGGAGAGACCCAGTACTTC | CASSRFDRAGETQYF | TRBV28 | TRBD1 | TRBJ2-5 | once
TGTGCCAGCAGCGCGTTTAGTAGCAATCAGCCCCAGCATTTT | CASSAFSSNQPQHF | TRBV7-2 | - | TRBJ1-5 | -
TGTGCCAGCAGTCCCCATCAGGGACTGCCACCCAATTCACCCCTCCACTTT | CASSPHQGLPPNSPLHF | TRBV28 | - | TRBJ1-6 | -
TGTGCCAGTACCGAAGGGGGATACTATGGCTACACCTTC | CASTEGGYYGYTF | TRBV19 | - | TRBJ1-2 | -
TGTGCCAGCAGCTCCGCGGTCCCCACAGATACGCAGTATTTT | CASSSAVPTDTQYF | TRBV5-7 | - | TRBJ2-3 | -
TGTGCCAGCGCAAACTGGGGGGAAGAGACCCAGTACTTC | CASANWGEETQYF | TRBV6-5 | - | TRBJ2-5 | -
TGTGCCAGAAGCCAGGCCCCGGCCTACGAGCAGTACTTC | CARSQAPAYEQYF | TRBV5-3 | - | TRBJ2-7 | -
TGTGCCAGCAGCCGGGGAGATCCTGGCACAGATACGCAGTATTTT | CASSRGDPGTDTQYF | TRBV6-5 | - | TRBJ2-3 | -
TGTGCCAGCTCACCACCGGGGGCGGCTTACTATGGCTACACCTTC | CASSPPGAAYYGYTF | TRBV18 | - | TRBJ1-2 | -
TGTGCCAGCAGCCGGACTAGCGGGAGCACAGATACGCAGTATTTT | CASSRTSGSTDTQYF | TRBV5-4 | TRBD2 | TRBJ2-3 | -
TGTGCCAGCTTGACGACCCTCCTGCGGGGAACGCAGTATTTT | CASLTTLLRGTQYF | TRBV6-1 | - | TRBJ2-3 | once
TGCGCCAGCAGCGGACAGGGGACCGAATCCTACGAGCAGTACTTC | CASSGQGTESYEQYF | TRBV5-1 | TRBD1 | TRBJ2-7 | -
TGTGCCAGCAGTATCCCTGGGACAGTCTATGGCTACACCTTC | CASSIPGTVYGYTF | TRBV28 | TRBD1 | TRBJ1-2 | -
TGTGCCTGGAGCGCCGGGACAGGGGGCGGCTACACCTTC | CAWSAGTGGGYTF | TRBV30 | TRBD1 | TRBJ1-2 | once
TGCGCCAGCAGCCAAGAATCGGGGGGGAATGAGCAGTTCTTC | CASSQESGGNEQFF | TRBV4-1 | TRBD2 | TRBJ2-1 | -
TGCAGTGCTACTCCCGGAAACACCATATATTTT | CSATPGNTIYF | TRBV20-1 | - | TRBJ1-3 | once
TGTGCCAGCAGCGTCCAGGATGTTGGTTCACCCCTCCACTTT | CASSVQDVGSPLHF | TRBV9 | - | TRBJ1-6 | -
TGCGCCAGCAGCCAAGAGAGGGCAACGACTGAAGCTTTCTTT | CASSQERATTEAFF | TRBV4-3 | - | TRBJ1-1 | -
TGTGCCAGCTCACCACGACCGGGACTAGCAGGCGTCGGGCAGTACTTC | CASSPRPGLAGVGQYF | TRBV18 | TRBD2 | TRBJ2-7 | -
TGCGCCAGCAGCCAAGGCCCTAGCGGGGGGGCGGTCGGGGAGCTGTTTTTT | CASSQGPSGGAVGELFF | TRBV4-3 | TRBD2 | TRBJ2-2 | once
TGTGCCAGCAGCTTTCTAGCGGGAGGGACCCCCGGGGCCAACGTCCTGACTTTC | CASSFLAGGTPGANVLTF | TRBV7-3 | TRBD2 | TRBJ2-6 | -
TGTGCCAGCAGCTTAGGGGACAGGGGGCTGAAGGGCTACACCTTC | CASSLGDRGLKGYTF | TRBV7-7 | TRBD1 | TRBJ1-2 | -
TGTGCCAGCAGTCAGGGCCCCGGGGGGACCCAGTACTTC | CASSQGPGGTQYF | TRBV2 | - | TRBJ2-5 | -
TGTGCCAGTAGAGCGGCAGGGGTTAGCAATCAGCCCCAGCATTTT | CASRAAGVSNQPQHF | TRBV19 | - | TRBJ1-5 | -
TGTGCCAGCAGCACAGGGGTAAATCAGCCCCAGCATTTT | CASSTGVNQPQHF | TRBV5-4 | TRBD1 | TRBJ1-5 | -
TGTGCCAGCACCACAGGATATAGCAATCAGCCCCAGCATTTT | CASTTGYSNQPQHF | TRBV2 | - | TRBJ1-5 | -
TGTGCCAGCACCCAACGGACAGGGTCCTACGAGCAGTACTTC | CASTQRTGSYEQYF | TRBV13 | TRBD1 | TRBJ2-7 | -
TGTGCCAGCAGCTTGGCACAGCCCTCTGGAAACACCATATATTTT | CASSLAQPSGNTIYF | TRBV5-4 | - | TRBJ1-3 | -
TGTGCCTGGAGGTCTCCGGGACTAGCGGCCTACGAGCAGTACTTC | CAWRSPGLAAYEQYF | TRBV30 | TRBD2 | TRBJ2-7 | -
TGCGCCAGCAGCTTGGAAACGTTAATCGGGACTAGCGACAATGAGCAGTTCTTC | CASSLETLIGTSDNEQFF | TRBV5-1 | TRBD2 | TRBJ2-1 | -
TGTGCCAGCAGCTTAAACGGGGGGCGAGATTCACCCCTCCACTTT | CASSLNGGRDSPLHF | TRBV7-3 | - | TRBJ1-6 | -
TGTGCAAGTCGCTTAGCGAAAGGAGCAGCGGGGGGGCTCAAGGAGACCCAGTACTTC | CASRLAKGAAGGLKETQYF | TRBV12-2 | - | TRBJ2-5 | -
TGTGCCAGCAGGGCTAGGAGGGGGGGCCCCTCAGATACGCAGTATTTT | CASRARRGGPSDTQYF | TRBV11-2 | - | TRBJ2-3 | once
TGTGCCAGCAGTCTAGGCCAAGAGACCCAGTACTTC | CASSLGQETQYF | TRBV27 | - | TRBJ2-5 | -
TGTGCCAGCAGCCCCCTCGGGCTAGCGGGGGGCGCCGTCCACAATGAGCAGTTCTTC | CASSPLGLAGGAVHNEQFF | TRBV14 | TRBD2 | TRBJ2-1 | once
TGTGCCAGCAGCTCGGGACAGCGGAATTGGATTTCAGTAGGGCCTGAAGCTTTCTTT | CASSSGQRNWISVGPEAFF | TRBV7-2 | TRBD1 | TRBJ1-1 | -
TGCGCCAGCAGCCAAGGGTTGGACTCCTACTACGAGCAGTACTTC | CASSQGLDSYYEQYF | TRBV4-3 | - | TRBJ2-7 | -
TGTGCCAGGATATCTTTGGGCGAAAAACTGTTTTTT | CARISLGEKLFF | TRBV27 | - | TRBJ1-4 | -
TGTGCCAGTAGTGATCCTCTCTATCCAGCGAATACGCAGTATTTT | CASSDPLYPANTQYF | TRBV19 | - | TRBJ2-3 | -
TGTGCCAGCAGAAGCTCCGGGGGCTACACCTTC | CASRSSGGYTF | TRBV27 | - | TRBJ1-2 | -
TGTGCCAGCAGCCCGGGACAGGGGGCTCAGCCCCAGCATTTT | CASSPGQGAQPQHF | TRBV28 | TRBD1 | TRBJ1-5 | -
TGTGCCAGCAGTCTAGGGCTCGCGGGGGGCTACAATGAGCAGTTCTTC | CASSLGLAGGYNEQFF | TRBV7-3 | TRBD2 | TRBJ2-1 | -
TGTGCTAGTGGTTTGGTGACAGTCAACACCGGGGAGCTGTTTTTT | CASGLVTVNTGELFF | TRBV12-5 | - | TRBJ2-2 | -
TGCGCCAGCAGCTACTCTGGGGGCACAGGGAGAGACACTGAAGCTTTCTTT | CASSYSGGTGRDTEAFF | TRBV5-1 | - | TRBJ1-1 | once
TGTGCCAGCAGCCCGGACAGGGCCACAGATACGCAGTATTTT | CASSPDRATDTQYF | TRBV11-2 | TRBD1 | TRBJ2-3 | -
TGTGCCAGCACAACGGGGGTGAACACTGAAGCTTTCTTT | CASTTGVNTEAFF | TRBV27 | - | TRBJ1-1 | -
TGCGCCAGCAGCTTGGCGGTTAGCGGGAGCCCATCGGATACGCAGTATTTT | CASSLAVSGSPSDTQYF | TRBV5-1 | TRBD2 | TRBJ2-3 | once
TGCGCCAGCAGCTTGGAACCTAGCACCGGGGAGCTGTTTTTT | CASSLEPSTGELFF | TRBV5-1 | - | TRBJ2-2 | -
TGTGCCTGGAGGGCGGGAGCCGGGGAGCTGTTTTTT | CAWRAGAGELFF | TRBV30 | TRBD2 | TRBJ2-2 | -
TGTGCCAGCATGGAGGACAGGGGACGGGATACGCAGTATTTT | CASMEDRGRDTQYF | TRBV2 | TRBD1 | TRBJ2-3 | -
TGCGCCAGCAGCTTGGTACAGGGTTACGAGCAGTACTTC | CASSLVQGYEQYF | TRBV5-1 | - | TRBJ2-7 | -
TGTGCCAGCAAGGAGGGAGTCGTCTACAATGAGCAGTTCTTC | CASKEGVVYNEQFF | TRBV6-1 | - | TRBJ2-1 | -
TGTGCCAGCACCCCGGGGGGAGGGGCAGAAGGCTACACCTTC | CASTPGGGAEGYTF | TRBV5-4 | - | TRBJ1-2 | -
TGTGCCAGCAGCGGATCAGAGACTCCGCCTTTGGACGAGCAGTACTTC | CASSGSETPPLDEQYF | TRBV21-1 | - | TRBJ2-7 | -
TGTGCCAGCAGCTTACTTTTAACCGGGGAGCTGTTTTTT | CASSLLLTGELFF | TRBV11-3 | - | TRBJ2-2 | -